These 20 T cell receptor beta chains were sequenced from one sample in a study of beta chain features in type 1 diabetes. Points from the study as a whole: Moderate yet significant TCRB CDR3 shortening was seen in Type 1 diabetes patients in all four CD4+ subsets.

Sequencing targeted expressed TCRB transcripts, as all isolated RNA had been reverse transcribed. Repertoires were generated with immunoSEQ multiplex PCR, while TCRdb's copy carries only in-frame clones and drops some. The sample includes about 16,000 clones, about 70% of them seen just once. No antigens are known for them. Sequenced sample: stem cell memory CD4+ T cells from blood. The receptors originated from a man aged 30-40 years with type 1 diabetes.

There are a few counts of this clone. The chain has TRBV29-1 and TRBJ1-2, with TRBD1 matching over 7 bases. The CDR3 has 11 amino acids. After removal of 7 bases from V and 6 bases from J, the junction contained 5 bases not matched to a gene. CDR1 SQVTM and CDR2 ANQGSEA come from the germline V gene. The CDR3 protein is CSAAQGNGYTF. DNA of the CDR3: TGCAGCGCCGCACAGGGGAATGGCTACACCTTC.

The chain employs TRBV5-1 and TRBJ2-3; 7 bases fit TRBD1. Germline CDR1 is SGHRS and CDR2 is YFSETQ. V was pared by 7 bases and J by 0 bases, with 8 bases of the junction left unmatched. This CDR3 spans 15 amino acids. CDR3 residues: CASGRQGQSTDTQYF. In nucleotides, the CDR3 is TGCGCCAGCGGTCGACAGGGCCAAAGCACAGATACGCAGTATTTT. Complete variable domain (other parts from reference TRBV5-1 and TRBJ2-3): KAGVTQTPRYLIKTRGQQVTLSCSPISGHRSVSWYQQTPGQGLQFLFEYFSETQRNKGNFPGRFSGRQFSNSRSEMNVSTLELGDSALYLCASGRQGQSTDTQYFGPGTRLTVL.

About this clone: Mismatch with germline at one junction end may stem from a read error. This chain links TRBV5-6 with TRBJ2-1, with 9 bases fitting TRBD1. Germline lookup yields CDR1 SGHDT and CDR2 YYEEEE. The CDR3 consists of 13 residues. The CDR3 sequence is CASTLDRGLEQFF. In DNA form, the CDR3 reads TGTGCCAGCACCTTGGACAGGGGTCTTGAGCAGTTCTTC.

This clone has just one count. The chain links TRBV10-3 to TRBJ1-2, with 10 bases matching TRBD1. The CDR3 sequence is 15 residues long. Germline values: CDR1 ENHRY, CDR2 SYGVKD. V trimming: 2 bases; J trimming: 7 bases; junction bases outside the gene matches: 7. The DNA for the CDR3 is TGTGCCATCAGTGAGGCCCCGGGACAGGGGTTTGGCTACACCTTC. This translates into CAISEAPGQGFGYTF.

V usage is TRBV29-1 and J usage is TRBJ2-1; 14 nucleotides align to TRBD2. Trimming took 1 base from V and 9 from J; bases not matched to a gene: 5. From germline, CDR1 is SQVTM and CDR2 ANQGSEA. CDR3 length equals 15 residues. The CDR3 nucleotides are TGCAGCGTTGAAGGACTAGCGGGGGGGCGGAGTGAGCAGTTCTTC. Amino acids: CSVEGLAGGRSEQFF.

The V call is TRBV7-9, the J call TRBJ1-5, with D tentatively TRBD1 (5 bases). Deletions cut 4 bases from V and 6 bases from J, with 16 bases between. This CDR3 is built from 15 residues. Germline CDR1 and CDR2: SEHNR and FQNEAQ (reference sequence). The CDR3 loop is CASSSNGGRGQPQHF. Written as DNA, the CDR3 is TGTGCCAGCAGCTCAAACGGAGGGAGGGGTCAGCCCCAGCATTTT.

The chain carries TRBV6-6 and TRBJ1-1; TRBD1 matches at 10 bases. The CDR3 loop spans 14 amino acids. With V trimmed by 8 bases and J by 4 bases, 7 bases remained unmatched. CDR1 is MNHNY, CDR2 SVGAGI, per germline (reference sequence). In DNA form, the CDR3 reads TGTGCCAGCCCCGGGACAGGGGCGGCCACTGAAGCTTTCTTT. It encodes CASPGTGAATEAFF.

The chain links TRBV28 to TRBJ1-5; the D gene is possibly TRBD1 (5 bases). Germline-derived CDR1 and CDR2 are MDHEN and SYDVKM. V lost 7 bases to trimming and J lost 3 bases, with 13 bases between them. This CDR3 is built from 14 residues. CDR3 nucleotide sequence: TGTGCCAGCACAACAGGCCTACACAATCAGCCCCAGCATTTT. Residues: CASTTGLHNQPQHF.

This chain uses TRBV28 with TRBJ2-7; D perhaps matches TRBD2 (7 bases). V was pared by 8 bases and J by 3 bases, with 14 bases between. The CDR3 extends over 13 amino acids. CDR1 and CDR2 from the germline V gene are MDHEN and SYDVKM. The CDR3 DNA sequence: TGTGCCAGCTTCGGGGGCGGGGGCTACGAGCAGTACTTC. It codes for CASFGGGGYEQYF. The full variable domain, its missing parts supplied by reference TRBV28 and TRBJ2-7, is DVKVTQSSRYLVKRTGEKVFLECVQDMDHENMFWYRQDPGLGLRLIYFSYDVKMKEKGDIPEGYSVSREKKERFSLILESASTNQTSMYLCASFGGGGYEQYFGPGTRLTVT.

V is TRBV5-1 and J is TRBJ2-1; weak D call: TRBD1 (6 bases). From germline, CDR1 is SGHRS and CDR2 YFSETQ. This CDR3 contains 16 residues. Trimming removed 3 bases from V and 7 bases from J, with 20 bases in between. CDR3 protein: CASSSLPTGTRNEQFF. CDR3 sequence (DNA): TGCGCCAGCAGCTCTTTACCGACAGGAACGAGGAATGAGCAGTTCTTC.

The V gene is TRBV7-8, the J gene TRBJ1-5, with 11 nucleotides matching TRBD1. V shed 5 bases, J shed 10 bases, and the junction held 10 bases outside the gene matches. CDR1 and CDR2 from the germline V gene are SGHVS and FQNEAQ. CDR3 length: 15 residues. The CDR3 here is CASSQDRGRERPQHF. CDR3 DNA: TGTGCCAGCAGCCAGGACAGGGGGCGGGAGCGACCCCAGCATTTT.

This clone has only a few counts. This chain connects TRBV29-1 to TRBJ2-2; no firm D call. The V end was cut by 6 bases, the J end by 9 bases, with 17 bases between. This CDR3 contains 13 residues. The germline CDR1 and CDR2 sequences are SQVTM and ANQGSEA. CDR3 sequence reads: CSVLAAQHRELFF. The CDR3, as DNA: TGCAGCGTGTTGGCTGCCCAACACCGGGAGCTGTTTTTT.

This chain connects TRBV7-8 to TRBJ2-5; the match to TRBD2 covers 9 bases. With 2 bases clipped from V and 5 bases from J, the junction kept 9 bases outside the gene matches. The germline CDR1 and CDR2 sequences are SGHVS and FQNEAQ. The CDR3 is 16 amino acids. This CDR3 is CASSLISGGLTETQYF. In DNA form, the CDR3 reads TGTGCCAGCAGCTTAATTAGCGGGGGCCTAACGGAGACCCAGTACTTC.

CDR3 DNA: TGTGCCAGCAGTCCCCGGAAGGACAGCTCCTTCTCTGGGGCCAACGTCCTGACTTTC. Its protein product is CASSPRKDSSFSGANVLTF. V and J are TRBV27 and TRBJ2-6; possible D gene TRBD1, 6 bases. The germline CDR1 and CDR2 sequences are MNHEY and SMNVEV (reference sequence). This CDR3 contains 19 residues. V lost 5 bases and J lost 0, with 20 bases in between.

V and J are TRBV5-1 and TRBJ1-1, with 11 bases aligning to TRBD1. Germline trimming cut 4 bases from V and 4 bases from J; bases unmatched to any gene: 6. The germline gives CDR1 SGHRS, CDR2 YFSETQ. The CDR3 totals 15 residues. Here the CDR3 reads CASSPWDRGSTEAFF. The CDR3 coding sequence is TGCGCCAGCAGCCCATGGGACAGGGGGTCCACTGAAGCTTTCTTT.

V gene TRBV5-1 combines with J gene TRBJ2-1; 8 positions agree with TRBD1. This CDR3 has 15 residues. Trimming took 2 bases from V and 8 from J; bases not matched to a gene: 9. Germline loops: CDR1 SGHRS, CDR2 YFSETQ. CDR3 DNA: TGCGCCAGCAGCTTCGACAGGGGTAACTTAGATGAGCAGTTCTTC. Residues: CASSFDRGNLDEQFF.

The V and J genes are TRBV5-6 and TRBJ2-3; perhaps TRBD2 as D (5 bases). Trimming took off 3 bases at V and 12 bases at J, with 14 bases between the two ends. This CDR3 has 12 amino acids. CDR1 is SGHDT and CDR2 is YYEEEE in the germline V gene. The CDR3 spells CASSSRAPEQYF. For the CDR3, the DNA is TGTGCCAGCAGCTCGAGGGCCCCCGAACAGTATTTT.

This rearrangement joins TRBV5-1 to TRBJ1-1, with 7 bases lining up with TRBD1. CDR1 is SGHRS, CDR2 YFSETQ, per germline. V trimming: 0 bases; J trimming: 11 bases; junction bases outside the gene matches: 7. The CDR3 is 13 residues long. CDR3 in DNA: TGCGCCAGCAGCTTGGCCGAGGGGGCGGATGCTTTCTTT. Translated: CASSLAEGADAFF.

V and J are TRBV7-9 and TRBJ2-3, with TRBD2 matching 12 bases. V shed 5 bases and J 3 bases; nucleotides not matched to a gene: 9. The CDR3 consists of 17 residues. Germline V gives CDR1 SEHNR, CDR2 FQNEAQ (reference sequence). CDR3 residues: CASSAASGGAVTDTQYF. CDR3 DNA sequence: TGTGCCAGCAGCGCTGCTAGCGGGGGGGCAGTGACAGATACGCAGTATTTT.

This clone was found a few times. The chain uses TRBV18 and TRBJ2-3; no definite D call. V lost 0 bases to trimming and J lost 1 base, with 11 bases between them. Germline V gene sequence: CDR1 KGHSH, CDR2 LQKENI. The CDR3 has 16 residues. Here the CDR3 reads CASSPPNSRRTDTQYF. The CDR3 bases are TGTGCCAGCTCACCACCGAACAGCCGCCGCACAGATACGCAGTATTTT.